These T cell receptor beta chains were read from a single sample in a study of cytomegalovirus exposure and HLA in healthy donors. Here immunoSEQ multiplex PCR was the method, and the copy in TCRdb shows in-frame clones only, minus some. The table shows around 200,000 clones, with around four fifths occurring only once. The specimen was PBMCs. These receptors were taken from a woman in her fifties or sixties in good health and CMV-seropositive. CDR3s include the opening cysteine and the closing phenylalanine or tryptophan. The D gene is left open where the match is weak. Clone size is given for some rows only: seen once, a few or many times, or a class if the clone is expanded.

J gene	V gene	clone size	D gene	CDR3 DNA	CDR3 protein
TRBJ1-2	TRBV11-2	NA	TRBD1	TGTGCCAGCAGCTCGTTACCGGGACAGCCAAAACATAACTATGGCTACACCTTC	CASSSLPGQPKHNYGYTF
TRBJ2-4	TRBV13	NA	TRBD2	TGTGCCAGCACCAAGACTAGCGGACTAGCCAAAAACAGTCAGTACTTC	CASTKTSGLAKNSQYF
TRBJ2-1	TRBV19	once	TRBD2	TGTGCTTGCGGGGGGTACAATGAGCAGTTCTTC	CACGGYNEQFF
TRBJ2-5	TRBV28	NA	TRBD1	TGTGCCAGCAGTTCACACGGACAGGGGCAAGAGACCCAGTACTTC	CASSSHGQGQETQYF
TRBJ2-7	TRBV18	NA	NA	TGTGCCAGCTCACCAGGTTCAGGGGCTTATTACGGGGAGCAGTACTTC	CASSPGSGAYYGEQYF
TRBJ2-7	TRBV5-4	few	TRBD2	TGTGCCAGCACCTCGAGGAGCGGGGGAGACGAGCAGTACTTC	CASTSRSGGDEQYF
TRBJ1-3	TRBV6-1	once	NA	TGTGCCAGCAGTGAAGGCCTGGGGACAAGCGGAAACACCATATATTTT	CASSEGLGTSGNTIYF
TRBJ2-1	TRBV9	NA	TRBD2	TGTGCCAGCAGCAGGACTAGCGGGAACTTTAACAATGAGCAGTTCTTC	CASSRTSGNFNNEQFF
TRBJ2-3	TRBV6-1	NA	NA	TGTGCCAGCAGTGAAACAGGGTTTGTTACAGATACGCAGTATTTT	CASSETGFVTDTQYF
TRBJ2-1	TRBV6-5	once	TRBD2	TGTGCCAGCAGTCATCCGAGGGTTGGCGGGAGACGATTCTTC	CASSHPRVGGRRFF
TRBJ1-1	TRBV27	few	NA	TGTGCCAGCAGTTCTAATCCCAGGTTAATCATGAACACTGAAGCTTTCTTT	CASSSNPRLIMNTEAFF
TRBJ1-2	TRBV19	few	NA	TGTGCCAGTAGTATAGTATTACAGGGCACCTATGGCTACACCTTC	CASSIVLQGTYGYTF
TRBJ2-5	TRBV30	NA	NA	TGTGCCTGGAGCCCGACAGCTGAGACCCAGTACTTC	CAWSPTAETQYF
TRBJ1-2	TRBV30	NA	NA	TGTGCCTGGAGTCGTGATGGCTACACCTTC	CAWSRDGYTF
TRBJ1-2	TRBV18	NA	NA	TGTGCCAGCTCACCACCAGCCCCCAATGGCTACACCTTC	CASSPPAPNGYTF
TRBJ2-7	TRBV11-2	NA	TRBD1	TGTGCCAGCAGCCGCTGGGAGGACAGGGGAAAGTACGAGCAGTACTTC	CASSRWEDRGKYEQYF
TRBJ1-2	TRBV20-1	NA	TRBD1	TGCAGTGCTAGAGCTCCGGGACAGGCGTTC	CSARAPGQAF
TRBJ1-1	TRBV5-4	NA	NA	TGTGCCACCGGACAGAACACTGAAGCTTTCTTT	CATGQNTEAFF
TRBJ1-4	TRBV28	NA	NA	TGTGCCAGCAGTCAGCGGGTGAGGGAGAGGGAAAAACTGTTTTTT	CASSQRVREREKLFF
TRBJ1-5	TRBV27	few	NA	TGTGCCAGCAGTCCGGAGAATAGCAATCAGCCCCAGCATTTT	CASSPENSNQPQHF
TRBJ1-2	TRBV28	NA	NA	TGTGCCAGCAGTTTTCGGGCAGGGATCTACACCTTC	CASSFRAGIYTF
TRBJ2-7	TRBV19	NA	TRBD2	TGTGCCAGTAGAGCGACTAGCGGGAGTTTCAACGAGCAGTACTTC	CASRATSGSFNEQYF
TRBJ2-1	TRBV5-4	NA	NA	TGTGCCAGCAGCTTGGCTCCGGGACTCAAGTTCTTC	CASSLAPGLKFF
TRBJ2-7	TRBV9	NA	NA	TGTGCCAGCAGCCCGGCAGGGAAGTACGAGCAGTACTTC	CASSPAGKYEQYF
TRBJ2-2	TRBV9	NA	NA	TGTGCCAGCAGCGTAGGTGGAGCAGCTAACACCGGGGAGCTGTTTTTT	CASSVGGAANTGELFF
TRBJ2-1	TRBV30	NA	TRBD2	TGTGCCTGGAGTGTAAGTGGACTAGCCCCCAAGCAGTTCTTC	CAWSVSGLAPKQFF
TRBJ2-3	TRBV6-4	NA	TRBD2	TGTGCCAGCAAGACTAGCGGAGCTAGCACAGATACGCAGTATTTT	CASKTSGASTDTQYF
TRBJ1-2	TRBV9	once	NA	TGTGCCGGGGTTGAAGGAGGGTTGAGGGGCTACACCTTC	CAGVEGGLRGYTF
TRBJ1-2	TRBV7-2	NA	TRBD1	TGTGCCAGCAGCTTATCCCCGGGACAGCTGTCCCTCGGCTATGGCTACACCTTC	CASSLSPGQLSLGYGYTF
TRBJ2-3	TRBV2	NA	TRBD1	TGTGCCAGCAGTCCGACAGGGGTGAGCACAGATACGCAGTATTTT	CASSPTGVSTDTQYF
TRBJ2-1	TRBV19	NA	TRBD2	TGTGCCAGTAGGGAGCGGGGGGCCTACAATGAGCAGTTCTTC	CASRERGAYNEQFF
TRBJ2-1	TRBV28	NA	TRBD1	TGTGCCAGCAGTTTTCCGGACAGGGGGAATGAGCAGTTCTTC	CASSFPDRGNEQFF
TRBJ2-1	TRBV5-4	few	TRBD2	TGTGCCAGCAGCTTGGGACTAGCGGGAGTCACGGATGAGCAGTTCTTC	CASSLGLAGVTDEQFF
TRBJ1-2	TRBV27	few	TRBD1	TGTGCCAGCACCCCGGGACAGGGGGCAAGAGGTGGCTACACCTTC	CASTPGQGARGGYTF
TRBJ2-7	TRBV6-5	NA	NA	TGTGCCAGCAGTTACTACGACACCCTGTACGAGCAGTACTTC	CASSYYDTLYEQYF
TRBJ1-1	TRBV5-1	NA	NA	TGCGCCAGCAGGTTTGGGCAGGCAATGCCTGAAGCTTTCTTT	CASRFGQAMPEAFF
TRBJ1-6	TRBV30	NA	TRBD1	TGTGCCTGGAGTCCATATAAACAGGGGACCCTCAATAATTCACCCCTCCACTTT	CAWSPYKQGTLNNSPLHF
TRBJ1-1	TRBV6-5	NA	NA	TGTGCCAGCAGCGGGGGGGCGAGGAACACTGAAGCTTTCTTT	CASSGGARNTEAFF
TRBJ2-4	TRBV6-5	NA	NA	TGTGCCAGCAGTTACGAGGGGAGGCATGGAAACAGTCAGTACTTC	CASSYEGRHGNSQYF
TRBJ1-2	TRBV11-2	NA	NA	TGTGCCAGCAGCCCCCAGAATAGCGGTATAGAAAACTATGGCTACACCTTC	CASSPQNSGIENYGYTF
TRBJ2-7	TRBV28	NA	NA	TGTGCCAGCACCGGAGCCTACGAGCAGTACTTC	CASTGAYEQYF
TRBJ2-7	TRBV11-2	NA	NA	TGTGCCAGCAGCGGGCTCCAATCCTACGAGCAGTACTTC	CASSGLQSYEQYF
TRBJ1-2	TRBV27	NA	TRBD1	TGTGCCAGCAGTTTATCGGGGACAGGGAGTTCTTATGGCTACACCTTC	CASSLSGTGSSYGYTF
TRBJ1-2	TRBV6-6	NA	NA	TGTGCCAGCAGGGGGGACTCGGTAGGTGGCTACACCTTC	CASRGDSVGGYTF
TRBJ1-2	TRBV18	NA	NA	TGTGCCAGCTCACCACGGGAGGCACGCTACTATGGCTACACCTTC	CASSPREARYYGYTF
TRBJ2-3	TRBV5-1	NA	NA	TGCGCCAGCAGCTTGGACAGGGGCACAGATACGCAGTATTTT	CASSLDRGTDTQYF
TRBJ2-7	TRBV28	NA	NA	TGTGCCAGCAGTCCCCCGGTCGGGCAGTACTTC	CASSPPVGQYF
TRBJ1-5	TRBV6-1	once	TRBD1	TGTGCCAGCCGCCCTCCGGGACAGGGGACTCAGCCCCAGCATTTT	CASRPPGQGTQPQHF
TRBJ1-5	TRBV5-4	NA	NA	TGTGCCAGCAGCTTGGAGGGGGAAAGGGATCAGCCCCAGCATTTT	CASSLEGERDQPQHF
TRBJ2-1	TRBV4-1	once	TRBD2	TGCGCCAGCAGCCAAAGCGGGAACGCCTACAATGAGCAGTTCTTC	CASSQSGNAYNEQFF
TRBJ2-7	TRBV28	NA	TRBD1	TGTGCCAGCAGCCCGGGACAGGTTAGCTCCTACGAGCAGTACTTC	CASSPGQVSSYEQYF
TRBJ2-5	TRBV6-6	NA	TRBD2	TGTGCCAGCATCCGAGCGGGAGAAGAGACCCAGTACTTC	CASIRAGEETQYF
TRBJ2-1	TRBV6-5	NA	NA	TGTGCCAGCAGGGCGGGACAGACCTACAATGAGCAGTTCTTC	CASRAGQTYNEQFF
TRBJ2-2	TRBV6-5	few	NA	TGTGCCAGCAGCCGCGGAAGTAACACCGGGGAGCTGTTTTTT	CASSRGSNTGELFF